The clone carrying this T cell receptor (beta chain) has a count of ten or more. The ends were cut back, 5 bases at V and 3 bases at J, with 14 bases in the middle. The germline CDR1 and CDR2 sequences are SGHVS and FNYEAQ. The CDR3 spans 14 residues. These data originate in a study of regulatory T cells in long-lasting Graves disease. Time point defined: newly diagnosed GD, antithyroid drugs for less than 3 months. RNA from PBMCs was the source of the TCR library. A peripheral blood sample, roughly 8.7 milliliters in volume, was drawn into EDTA tubes. Construction of TCR beta libraries relied on iRepertoire HTBI primers and on Arm-PCR targeting CDR3 regions. TCRdb reprocessed the multiplex PCR reads with MiXCR, giving one entry per CDR3 protein. Among about 620,000 distinct CDR3 sequences listed, under 20% were seen once. Another study also made use of these data, one on T cells in Graves' hyperthyroidism and ophthalmopathy. From that study: Graves' hyperthyroidism without ophthalmopathy progression within 18 months was termed stable. Using the HTBI primer set, a first-round RT-PCR was run on the TCR CDR3. Ophthalmopathy onset followed model prediction by a median about 6.9 months.

The chain couples TRBV7-6 to TRBJ2-7, with D perhaps TRBD2 (7 bases). This sample comprised peripheral blood mononuclear cells (PBMCs), obtained at new diagnosis, from a patient treated with antithyroid drugs. The TCR was taken from a young woman with Graves disease. In DNA, the CDR3 is TGTGCCAGCAGCCACCGGGGGGCAGACTACGAGCAGTACTTC. This encodes CASSHRGADYEQYF.